This TCR beta chain was documented in a study of OX40 agonist ivuxolimab in advanced cancers. As for the study in general: Each patient was given ivuxolimab into a vein every 2 weeks, at 0.01 to 10 mg/kg. The mean age was approximately 60 years, ranging from 23 to 79, with roughly four fifths of participants male.

Here immunoSEQ multiplex PCR was the method, and the copy in TCRdb shows in-frame clones only, minus some. The sample lists about 55,000 clones; 70% to 90% were seen once. The J segment lost 2 bases and the V segment lost 1 base, leaving 12 bases of the junction unmatched. CDR3 size: 18 residues. Germline V CDR1 and CDR2: SGHRS, YFSETQ. On this clone: What it recognizes is unknown.

Study results and caveats: In the 0.1 to 3.0 mg/kg range, CD4+ and CD8+ blood T cells had expanded clonally by week 6. CD8+ T cells were the subset that, on average, had more expanded clones than CD4+.

Material: CD4+ or CD8+ T cells sorted from blood, obtained in a trial of the OX40 agonist ivuxolimab. The sequence was collected from an adult with an advanced solid tumor such as melanoma, head and neck, liver or kidney cancer. J is TRBJ2-3 and V is TRBV5-1, with TRBD2 matching over 8 bases. The CDR3 spells CASSLWGELAGTTDTQYF. The CDR3 bases are TGCGCCAGCAGCTTGTGGGGGGAGTTAGCGGGGACCACAGATACGCAGTATTTT. The complete variable domain, with remaining parts taken from reference TRBV5-1 and TRBJ2-3, reads KAGVTQTPRYLIKTRGQQVTLSCSPISGHRSVSWYQQTPGQGLQFLFEYFSETQRNKGNFPGRFSGRQFSNSRSEMNVSTLELGDSALYLCASSLWGELAGTTDTQYFGPGTRLTVL.